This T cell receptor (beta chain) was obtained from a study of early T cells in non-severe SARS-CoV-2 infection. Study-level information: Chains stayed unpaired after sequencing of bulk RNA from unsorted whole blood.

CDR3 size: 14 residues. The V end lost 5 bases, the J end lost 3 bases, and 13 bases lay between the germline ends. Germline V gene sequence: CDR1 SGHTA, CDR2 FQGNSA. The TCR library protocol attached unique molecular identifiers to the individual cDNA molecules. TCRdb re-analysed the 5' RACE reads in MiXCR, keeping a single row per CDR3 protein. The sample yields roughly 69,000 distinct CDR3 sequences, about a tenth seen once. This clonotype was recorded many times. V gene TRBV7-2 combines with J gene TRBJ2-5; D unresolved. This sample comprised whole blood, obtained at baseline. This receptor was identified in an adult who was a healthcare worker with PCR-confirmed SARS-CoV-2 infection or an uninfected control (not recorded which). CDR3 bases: TGTGCCAGCAGCCCTCCCGGCCTCAAAGAGACCCAGTACTTC. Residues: CASSPPGLKETQYF.